This T cell receptor beta chain emerged from a study of T-cell reconstitution after alpha-beta-depleted transplantation in children. Regarding the study as a whole: Fresh T-cell production supplied most of the T-cell counts and diversity seen one year after transplant. At day 60, the high TCRbeta diversity found in some patients originated from recipient T cells and thymic progenitors that had survived. Reported findings indicate that, about two months after transplant, alpha-beta T cells came from several hundred expanded clones, which were derived from non-depleted graft cells.

Turning to this clonotype: Antigen unknown.

Library preparation (for TCRbeta) was performed with unique molecular identifiers. Using its own MiXCR run on the PCR reads, TCRdb lists one record per CDR3 protein. The sample includes 300,000 to 400,000 distinct CDR3 sequences, about a sixth seen only once; the top ten take roughly two fifths. V lost 1 base and J lost 3, with 22 bases in between. The CDR3 sequence is 17 residues long. CDR1 is DFQATT, CDR2 SNEGSKA, per germline (reference sequence). The chain combines TRBV20-1 with TRBJ2-7, with TRBD2 as a possible D gene (6 bases). This TCR derives from a male patient between 2 and 10 years old who had a stem cell transplant for acute lymphoblastic leukemia, so the T cells may come from the graft donor. The sample was PBMCs, mostly from graft donor cells, taken 360 days after TCRalphabeta/CD19-depleted stem cell transplant. The CDR3 nucleotides are TGCAGTGCTAGAGTCCCCGGGACTCAGACCTACCTCTACGAGCAGTACTTC. Its protein product is CSARVPGTQTYLYEQYF.